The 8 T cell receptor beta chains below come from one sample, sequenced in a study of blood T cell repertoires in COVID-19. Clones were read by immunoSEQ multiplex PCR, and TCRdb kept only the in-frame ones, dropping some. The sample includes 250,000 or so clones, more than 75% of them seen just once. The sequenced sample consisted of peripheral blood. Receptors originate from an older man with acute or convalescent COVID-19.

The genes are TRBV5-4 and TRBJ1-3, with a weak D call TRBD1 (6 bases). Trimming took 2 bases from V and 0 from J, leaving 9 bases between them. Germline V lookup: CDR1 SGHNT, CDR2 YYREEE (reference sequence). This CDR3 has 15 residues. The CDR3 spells CASSLQGSSGNTIYF. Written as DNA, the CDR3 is TGTGCCAGCAGCTTACAGGGCAGCTCTGGAAACACCATATATTTT.

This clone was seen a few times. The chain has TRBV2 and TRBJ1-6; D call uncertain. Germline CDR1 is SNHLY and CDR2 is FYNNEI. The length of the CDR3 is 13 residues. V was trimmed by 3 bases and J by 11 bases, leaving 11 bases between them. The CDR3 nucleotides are TGTGCCAGCAGTGAGTCCGTGGCTGCACCCCTCCACTTT. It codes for CASSESVAAPLHF.

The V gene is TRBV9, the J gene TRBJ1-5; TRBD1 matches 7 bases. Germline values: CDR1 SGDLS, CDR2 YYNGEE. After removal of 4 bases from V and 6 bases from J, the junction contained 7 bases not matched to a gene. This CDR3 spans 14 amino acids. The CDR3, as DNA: TGTGCCAGCAGCCCCGGGCCAGGGGGTCAGCCCCAGCATTTT. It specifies CASSPGPGGQPQHF.

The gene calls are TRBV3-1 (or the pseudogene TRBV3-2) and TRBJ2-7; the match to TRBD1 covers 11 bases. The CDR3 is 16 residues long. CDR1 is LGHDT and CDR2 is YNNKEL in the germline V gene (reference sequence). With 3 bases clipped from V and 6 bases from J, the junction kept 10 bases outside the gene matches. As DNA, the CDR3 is TGTGCCAGCAGCCATAGTCTGGGACAGGGGGTTCGCGAGCAGTACTTC. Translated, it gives CASSHSLGQGVREQYF.

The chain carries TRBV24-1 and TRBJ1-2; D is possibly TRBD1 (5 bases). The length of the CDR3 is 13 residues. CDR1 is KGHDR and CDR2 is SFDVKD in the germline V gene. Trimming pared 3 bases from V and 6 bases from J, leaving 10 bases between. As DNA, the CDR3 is TGTGCCACCAGTGATGGACACGCCGATGGCTACACCTTC. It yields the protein CATSDGHADGYTF.

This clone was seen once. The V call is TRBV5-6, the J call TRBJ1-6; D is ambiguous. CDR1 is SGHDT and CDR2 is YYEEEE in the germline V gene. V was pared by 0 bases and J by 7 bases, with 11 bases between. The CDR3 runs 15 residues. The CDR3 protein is CASSLAVQTNSPLHF. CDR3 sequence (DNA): TGTGCCAGCAGCTTGGCCGTCCAGACAAATTCACCCCTCCACTTT.

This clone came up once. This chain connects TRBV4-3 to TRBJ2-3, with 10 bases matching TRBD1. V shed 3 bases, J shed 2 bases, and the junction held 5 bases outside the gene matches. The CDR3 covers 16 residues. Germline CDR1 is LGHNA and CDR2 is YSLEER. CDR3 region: CASSQQTGGPTDTQYF. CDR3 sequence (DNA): TGCGCCAGCAGCCAGCAGACAGGGGGCCCCACAGATACGCAGTATTTT.

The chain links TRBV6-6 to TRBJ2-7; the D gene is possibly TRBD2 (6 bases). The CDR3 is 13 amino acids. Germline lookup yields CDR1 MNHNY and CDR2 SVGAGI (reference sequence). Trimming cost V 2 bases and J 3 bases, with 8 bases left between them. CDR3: CASSYMGGYEQYF. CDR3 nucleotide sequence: TGTGCCAGCAGTTACATGGGGGGCTACGAGCAGTACTTC.